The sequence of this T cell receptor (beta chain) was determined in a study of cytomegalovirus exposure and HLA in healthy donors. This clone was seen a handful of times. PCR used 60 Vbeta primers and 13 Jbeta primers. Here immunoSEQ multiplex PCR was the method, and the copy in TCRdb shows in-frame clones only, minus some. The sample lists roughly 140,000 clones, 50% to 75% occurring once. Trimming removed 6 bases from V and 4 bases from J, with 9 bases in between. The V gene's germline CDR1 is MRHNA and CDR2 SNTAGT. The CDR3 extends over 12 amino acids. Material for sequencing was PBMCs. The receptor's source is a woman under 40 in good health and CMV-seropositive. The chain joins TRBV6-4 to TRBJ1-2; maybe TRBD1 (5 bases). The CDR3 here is CASSRVSYGYTF. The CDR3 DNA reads TGTGCCAGCAGCAGGGTATCCTATGGCTACACCTTC.